This TCR beta chain was profiled in a study of cytomegalovirus exposure and HLA in healthy donors. Overall study results and limits: Most TCR sequences proved rare, with some public TCRs found in many donors. A list of about 160 TCR beta chains associated with cytomegalovirus was given. Reportedly, diagnosis of cytomegalovirus status by the classifier showed high specificity and sensitivity.

As concerns this clone: Its antigen remains unknown.

The CDR3 spans 14 residues. V was clipped by 1 base and J by 8 bases, with 12 bases between them. Germline values: CDR1 LGHNA, CDR2 YSLEER. Data came from immunoSEQ multiplex PCR; TCRdb stores just in-frame clones and leaves some out. The data hold 100,000 to 150,000 clones, with 90% to 96% observed a single time. Sequencing was performed on PBMCs. The rearrangement uses TRBV4-3 and TRBJ2-1; a weak D match, TRBD1 (6 bases). The receptor's source is a man in his late teens or twenties in good health and CMV-seronegative. CDR3 residues: CASSQARPGDEQFF. As DNA, the CDR3 is TGCGCCAGCAGCCAAGCGCGACCAGGGGATGAGCAGTTCTTC.